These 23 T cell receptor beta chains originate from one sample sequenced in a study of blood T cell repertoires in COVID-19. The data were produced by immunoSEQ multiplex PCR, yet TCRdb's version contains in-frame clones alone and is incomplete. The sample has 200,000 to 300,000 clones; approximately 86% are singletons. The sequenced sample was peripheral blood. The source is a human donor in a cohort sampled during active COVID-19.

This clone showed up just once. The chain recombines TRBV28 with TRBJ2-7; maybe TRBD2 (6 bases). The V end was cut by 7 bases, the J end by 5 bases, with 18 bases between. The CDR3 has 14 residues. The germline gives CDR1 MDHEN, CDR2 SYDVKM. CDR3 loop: CASNGNIGGNEQYF. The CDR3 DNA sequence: TGTGCCAGCAACGGTAACATTGGGGGGAACGAGCAGTACTTC.

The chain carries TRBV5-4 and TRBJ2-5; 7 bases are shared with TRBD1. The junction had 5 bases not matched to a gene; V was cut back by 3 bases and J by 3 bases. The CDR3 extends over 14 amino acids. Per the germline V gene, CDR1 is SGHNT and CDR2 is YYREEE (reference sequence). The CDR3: CASSSLGGEETQYF. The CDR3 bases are TGTGCCAGCAGCTCCCTAGGGGGCGAAGAGACCCAGTACTTC. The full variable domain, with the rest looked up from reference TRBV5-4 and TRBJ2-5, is ETGVTQSPTHLIKTRGQQVTLRCSSQSGHNTVSWYQQALGQGPQFIFQYYREEENGRGNFPPRFSGLQFPNYSSELNVNALELDDSALYLCASSSLGGEETQYFGPGTRLLVL.

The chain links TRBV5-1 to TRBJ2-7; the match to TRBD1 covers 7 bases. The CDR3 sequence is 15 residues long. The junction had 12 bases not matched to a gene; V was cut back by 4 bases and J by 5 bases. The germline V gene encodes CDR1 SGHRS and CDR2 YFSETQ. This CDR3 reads CASSQTGAEVNEQYF. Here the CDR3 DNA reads TGCGCCAGCAGCCAAACAGGGGCGGAGGTGAACGAGCAGTACTTC.

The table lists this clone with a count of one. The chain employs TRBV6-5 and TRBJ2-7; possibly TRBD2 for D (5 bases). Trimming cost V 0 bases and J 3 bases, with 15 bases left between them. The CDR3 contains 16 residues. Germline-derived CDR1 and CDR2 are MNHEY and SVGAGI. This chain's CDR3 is CASSYSIPGKNYEQYF. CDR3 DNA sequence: TGTGCCAGCAGTTACTCGATCCCGGGGAAGAACTACGAGCAGTACTTC.

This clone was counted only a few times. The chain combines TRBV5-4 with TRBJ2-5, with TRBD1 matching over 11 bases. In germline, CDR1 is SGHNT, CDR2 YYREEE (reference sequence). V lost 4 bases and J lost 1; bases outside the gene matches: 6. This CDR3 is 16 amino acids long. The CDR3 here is CASSHRDRGFQETQYF. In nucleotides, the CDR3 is TGTGCCAGCAGCCACCGGGACAGGGGGTTCCAAGAGACCCAGTACTTC. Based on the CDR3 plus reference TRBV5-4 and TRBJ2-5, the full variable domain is ETGVTQSPTHLIKTRGQQVTLRCSSQSGHNTVSWYQQALGQGPQFIFQYYREEENGRGNFPPRFSGLQFPNYSSELNVNALELDDSALYLCASSHRDRGFQETQYFGPGTRLLVL.

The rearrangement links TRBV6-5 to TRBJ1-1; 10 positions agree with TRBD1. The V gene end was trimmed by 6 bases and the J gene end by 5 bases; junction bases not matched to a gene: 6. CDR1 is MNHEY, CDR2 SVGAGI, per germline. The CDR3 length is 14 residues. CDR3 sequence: CASRRDRGGTEAFF. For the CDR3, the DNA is TGTGCCAGCAGACGGGACAGGGGTGGAACTGAAGCTTTCTTT.

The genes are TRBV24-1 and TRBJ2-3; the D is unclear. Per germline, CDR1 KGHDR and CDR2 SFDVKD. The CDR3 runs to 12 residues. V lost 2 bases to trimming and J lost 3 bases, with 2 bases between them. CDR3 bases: TGTGCCACCAGTGATTCGACAGATACGCAGTATTTT. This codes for CATSDSTDTQYF.

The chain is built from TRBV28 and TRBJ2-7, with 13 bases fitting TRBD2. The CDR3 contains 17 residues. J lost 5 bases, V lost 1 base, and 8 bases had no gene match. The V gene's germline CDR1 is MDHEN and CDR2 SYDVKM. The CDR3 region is CASSLFRTSGSFHEQYF. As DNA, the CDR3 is TGTGCCAGCAGTTTATTTCGGACTAGCGGGAGTTTTCACGAGCAGTACTTC.

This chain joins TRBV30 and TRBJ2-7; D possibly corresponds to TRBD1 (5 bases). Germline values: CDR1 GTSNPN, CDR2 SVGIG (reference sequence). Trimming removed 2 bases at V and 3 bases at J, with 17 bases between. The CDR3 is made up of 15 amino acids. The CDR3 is CAWSSLNQGDYEQYF. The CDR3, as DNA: TGTGCCTGGAGTTCTCTCAACCAGGGCGACTACGAGCAGTACTTC.

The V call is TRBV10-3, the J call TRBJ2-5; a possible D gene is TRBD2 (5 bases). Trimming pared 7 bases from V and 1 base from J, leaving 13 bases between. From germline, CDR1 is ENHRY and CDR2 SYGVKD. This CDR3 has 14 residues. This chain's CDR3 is CAIKSGGLQETQYF. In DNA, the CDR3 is TGTGCCATCAAGTCAGGCGGACTCCAAGAGACCCAGTACTTC.

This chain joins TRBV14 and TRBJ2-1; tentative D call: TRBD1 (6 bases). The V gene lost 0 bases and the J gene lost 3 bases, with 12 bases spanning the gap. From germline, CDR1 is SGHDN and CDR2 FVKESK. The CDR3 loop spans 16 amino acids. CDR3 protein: CASSQDRDRFYNEQFF. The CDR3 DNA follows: TGTGCCAGCAGCCAAGACCGTGACAGGTTCTACAATGAGCAGTTCTTC.

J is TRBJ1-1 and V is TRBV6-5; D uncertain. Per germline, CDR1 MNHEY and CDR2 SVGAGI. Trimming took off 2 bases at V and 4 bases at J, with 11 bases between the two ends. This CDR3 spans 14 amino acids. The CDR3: CASSYRDWSTEAFF. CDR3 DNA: TGTGCCAGCAGTTACCGTGACTGGAGCACTGAAGCTTTCTTT.

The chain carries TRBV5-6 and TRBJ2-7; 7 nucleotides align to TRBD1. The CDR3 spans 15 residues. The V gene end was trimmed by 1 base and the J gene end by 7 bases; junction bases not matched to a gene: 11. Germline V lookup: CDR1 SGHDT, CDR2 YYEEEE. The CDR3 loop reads CASSLPPDRPGEQYF. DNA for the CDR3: TGTGCCAGCAGCTTGCCCCCGGACAGGCCGGGAGAGCAGTACTTC.

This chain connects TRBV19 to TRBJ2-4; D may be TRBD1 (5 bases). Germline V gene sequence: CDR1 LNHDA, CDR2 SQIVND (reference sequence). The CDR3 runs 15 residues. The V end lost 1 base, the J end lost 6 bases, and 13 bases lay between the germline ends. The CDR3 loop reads CASSIGGFTSNIQYF. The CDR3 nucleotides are TGTGCCAGTAGTATAGGGGGCTTCACATCAAACATTCAGTACTTC.

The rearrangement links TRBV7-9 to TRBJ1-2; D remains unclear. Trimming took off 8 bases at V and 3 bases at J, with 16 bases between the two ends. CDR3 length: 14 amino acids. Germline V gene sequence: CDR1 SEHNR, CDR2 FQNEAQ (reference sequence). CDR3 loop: CASSMKGGHYGYTF. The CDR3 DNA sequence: TGTGCCAGCTCTATGAAGGGAGGGCACTATGGCTACACCTTC.

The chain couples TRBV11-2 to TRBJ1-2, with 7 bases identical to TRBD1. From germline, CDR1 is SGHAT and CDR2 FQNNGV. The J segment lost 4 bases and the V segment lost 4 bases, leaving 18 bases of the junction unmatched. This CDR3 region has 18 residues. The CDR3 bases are TGTGCCAGCAGCTCCTACTCCGGGACAGCGATGAGTTTCTATGGCTACACCTTC. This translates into CASSSYSGTAMSFYGYTF.

The CDR3 coding sequence is TGTGCCAGTAGTATAGATTGGGGACTAGCGGGGGCCCCGACCTACAATGAGCAGTTCTTC. This codes for CASSIDWGLAGAPTYNEQFF. The V gene is TRBV19, the J gene TRBJ2-1, with 14 bases matching TRBD2. Germline-derived CDR1 and CDR2 are LNHDA and SQIVND (reference sequence). CDR3 length equals 20 residues. V trimming: 0 bases; J trimming: 2 bases; junction bases outside the gene matches: 9.

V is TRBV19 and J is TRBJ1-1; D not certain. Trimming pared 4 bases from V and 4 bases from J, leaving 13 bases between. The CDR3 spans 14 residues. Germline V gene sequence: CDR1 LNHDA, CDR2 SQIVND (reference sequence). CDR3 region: CASSTYMGSTEAFF. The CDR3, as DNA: TGTGCCAGTAGTACCTACATGGGGAGCACTGAAGCTTTCTTT.

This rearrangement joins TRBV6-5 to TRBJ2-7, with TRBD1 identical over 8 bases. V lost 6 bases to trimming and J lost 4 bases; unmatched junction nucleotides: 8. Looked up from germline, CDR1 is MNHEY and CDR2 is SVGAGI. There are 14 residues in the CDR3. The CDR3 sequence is CASRRTGLRYEQYF. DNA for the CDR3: TGTGCCAGCAGGAGGACAGGGTTGAGGTACGAGCAGTACTTC.

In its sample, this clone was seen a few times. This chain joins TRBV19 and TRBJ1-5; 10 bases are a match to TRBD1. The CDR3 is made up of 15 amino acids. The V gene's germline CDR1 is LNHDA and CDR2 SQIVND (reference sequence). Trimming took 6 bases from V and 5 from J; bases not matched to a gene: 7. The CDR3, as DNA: TGTGCCAGTAGAACGGGACAGGGGCGGGATCAGCCCCAGCATTTT. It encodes CASRTGQGRDQPQHF.

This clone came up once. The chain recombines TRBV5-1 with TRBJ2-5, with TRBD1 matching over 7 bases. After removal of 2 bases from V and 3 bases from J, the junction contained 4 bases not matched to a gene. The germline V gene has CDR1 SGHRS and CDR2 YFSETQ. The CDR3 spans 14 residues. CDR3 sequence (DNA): TGCGCCAGCAGCTTCAAGGGGGCCGAAGAGACCCAGTACTTC. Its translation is CASSFKGAEETQYF.

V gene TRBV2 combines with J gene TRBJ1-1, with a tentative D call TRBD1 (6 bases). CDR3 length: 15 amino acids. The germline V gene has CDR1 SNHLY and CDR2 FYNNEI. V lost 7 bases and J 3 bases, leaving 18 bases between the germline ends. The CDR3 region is CASKQIRGGYTEAFF. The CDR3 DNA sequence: TGTGCCAGCAAGCAAATCAGGGGTGGGTACACTGAAGCTTTCTTT. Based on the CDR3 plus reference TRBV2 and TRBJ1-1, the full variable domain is EPEVTQTPSHQVTQMGQEVILRCVPISNHLYFYWYRQILGQKVEFLVSFYNNEISEKSEIFDDQFSVERPDGSNFTLKIRSTKLEDSAMYFCASKQIRGGYTEAFFGQGTRLTVV.

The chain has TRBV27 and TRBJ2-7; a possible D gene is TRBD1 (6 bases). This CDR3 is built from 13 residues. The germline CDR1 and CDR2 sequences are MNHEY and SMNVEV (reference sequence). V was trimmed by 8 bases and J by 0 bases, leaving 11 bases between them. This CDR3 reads CASRDNFSYEQYF. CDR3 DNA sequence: TGTGCCAGCCGGGACAACTTCTCCTACGAGCAGTACTTC.